This T cell receptor beta chain emerged from a study of blood T cell repertoires in COVID-19. Study-level background: Whether acute or convalescent, the COVID-19 samples came from the United States, Italy and Spain. From T cells, B-cell-depleted T cells, or PBMCs came the material, which was cDNA or gDNA.

V lost 5 bases, J lost 1 base, and 11 bases stayed unmatched. From germline, CDR1 is MDHEN and CDR2 SYDVKM. The CDR3 contains 17 residues. Original processing methods: Cell counts per sample came from amplifying reference gene primers. Using immunoSEQ multiplex PCR, the repertoire was profiled, and TCRdb retains in-frame clones only, with some absent. That table is the source of V, J and clone size, and D and trimming were worked out from the DNA. In the table there are roughly 100,000 clones, approximately 84% of which are singletons. This sequence originates from a human donor in a cohort sampled during active COVID-19. The specimen sequenced was peripheral blood. The chain uses TRBV28 and TRBJ1-1; 9 bases line up with TRBD1. CDR3 protein: CASSPIRLDRGNTEAFF. The CDR3 DNA reads TGTGCCAGCAGTCCTATCAGGTTGGACAGGGGGAACACTGAAGCTTTCTTT.